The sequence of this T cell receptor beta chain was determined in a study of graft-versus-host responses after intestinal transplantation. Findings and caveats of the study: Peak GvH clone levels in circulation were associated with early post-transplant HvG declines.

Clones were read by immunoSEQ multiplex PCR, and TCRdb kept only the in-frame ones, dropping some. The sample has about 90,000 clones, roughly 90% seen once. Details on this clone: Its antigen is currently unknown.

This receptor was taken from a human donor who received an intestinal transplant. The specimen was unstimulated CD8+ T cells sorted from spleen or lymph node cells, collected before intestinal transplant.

The CDR3 is CASSGPTGIGTDTQYF. The CDR3 nucleotides read TGTGCCAGCAGTGGGCCTACAGGGATAGGGACAGATACGCAGTATTTT. The rearrangement joins TRBV6-1 to TRBJ2-3; D may be TRBD1 (6 bases). Trimming took 4 bases from V and 3 from J, leaving 17 bases between them. Germline V gives CDR1 MNHNS, CDR2 SASEGT. This CDR3 comprises 16 residues.